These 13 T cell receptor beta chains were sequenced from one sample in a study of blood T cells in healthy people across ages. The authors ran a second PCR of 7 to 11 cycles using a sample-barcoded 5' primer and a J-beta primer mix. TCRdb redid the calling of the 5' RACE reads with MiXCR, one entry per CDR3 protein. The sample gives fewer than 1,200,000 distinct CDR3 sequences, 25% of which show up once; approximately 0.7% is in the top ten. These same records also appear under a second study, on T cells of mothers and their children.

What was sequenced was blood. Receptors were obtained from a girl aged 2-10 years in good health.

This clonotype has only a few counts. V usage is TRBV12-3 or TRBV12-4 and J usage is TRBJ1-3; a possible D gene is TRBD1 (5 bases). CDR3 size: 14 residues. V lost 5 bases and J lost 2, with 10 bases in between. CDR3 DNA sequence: TGTGCCAGCAGTCCCCGGGGGGCTGGAAACACCATATATTTT. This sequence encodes CASSPRGAGNTIYF.

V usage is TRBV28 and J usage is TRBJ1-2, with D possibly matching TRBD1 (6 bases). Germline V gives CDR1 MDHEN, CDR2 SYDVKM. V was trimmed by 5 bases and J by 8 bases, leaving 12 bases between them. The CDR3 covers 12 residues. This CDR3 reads CASSVTGRGYTF. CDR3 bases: TGTGCCAGCAGTGTCACAGGGAGGGGCTACACCTTC.

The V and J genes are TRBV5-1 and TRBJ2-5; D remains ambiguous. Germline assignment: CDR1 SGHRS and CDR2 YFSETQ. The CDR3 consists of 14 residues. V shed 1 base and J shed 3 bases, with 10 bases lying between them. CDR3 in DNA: TGCGCCAGCAGCTTGCGGGCACGCGAAGAGACCCAGTACTTC. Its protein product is CASSLRAREETQYF. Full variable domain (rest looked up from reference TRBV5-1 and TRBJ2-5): KAGVTQTPRYLIKTRGQQVTLSCSPISGHRSVSWYQQTPGQGLQFLFEYFSETQRNKGNFPGRFSGRQFSNSRSEMNVSTLELGDSALYLCASSLRAREETQYFGPGTRLLVL.

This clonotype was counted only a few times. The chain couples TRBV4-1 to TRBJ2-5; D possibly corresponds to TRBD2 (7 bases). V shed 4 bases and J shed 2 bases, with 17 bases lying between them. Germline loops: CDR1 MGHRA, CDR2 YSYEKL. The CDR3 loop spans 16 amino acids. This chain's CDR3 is CASSRRKGGGQETQYF. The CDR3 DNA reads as TGCGCCAGCAGCCGGAGAAAGGGAGGGGGGCAAGAGACCCAGTACTTC.

The CDR3 DNA is TGCAGTGCTAGCTTGGCTAGCGGGAGTTCGGATGAGCAGTTCTTC. This codes for CSASLASGSSDEQFF. V gene TRBV20-1 combines with J gene TRBJ2-5; TRBD2 agrees at 10 bases. The end of the DNA aligns better with TRBJ2-1, so the J call may be wrong. From germline, CDR1 is DFQATT and CDR2 SNEGSKA (reference sequence). CDR3 length equals 15 residues.

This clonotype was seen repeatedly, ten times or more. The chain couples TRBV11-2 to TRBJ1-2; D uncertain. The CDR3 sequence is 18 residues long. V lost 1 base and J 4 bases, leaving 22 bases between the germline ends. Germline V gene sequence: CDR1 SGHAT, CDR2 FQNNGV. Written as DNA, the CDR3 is TGTGCCAGCAGCTTAGTCCCGGGCCAAGAGATTCTTACCTATGGCTACACCTTC. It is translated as CASSLVPGQEILTYGYTF.

For the CDR3, the DNA is TGTGCCAGCAGCTTCGACGCCGTTTGGACAGGCCCCTCCATTCAGTACTTC. This sequence encodes CASSFDAVWTGPSIQYF. V gene TRBV7-9 combines with J gene TRBJ2-4; 7 nucleotides line up with TRBD1. There are 17 residues in the CDR3. Per the germline V gene, CDR1 is SEHNR and CDR2 is FQNEAQ (reference sequence). The trim removed 3 bases at V and 9 bases at J, leaving 17 bases unmatched.

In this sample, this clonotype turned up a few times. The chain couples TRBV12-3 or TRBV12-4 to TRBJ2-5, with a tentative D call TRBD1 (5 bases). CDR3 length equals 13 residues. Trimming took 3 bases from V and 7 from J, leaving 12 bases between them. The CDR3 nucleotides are TGTGCCAGCAGTTTGTTAACCCAGGGGACCCAGTACTTC. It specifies CASSLLTQGTQYF.

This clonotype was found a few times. For the CDR3, the DNA is TGTGCCAGCAGCACCGGACGAGACGAGCAGTACTTC. Translated, it gives CASSTGRDEQYF. This rearrangement joins TRBV7-9 to TRBJ2-7; the D is unclear. CDR1 and CDR2 from the germline V gene are SEHNR and FQNEAQ (reference sequence). Trimming took 5 bases from V and 5 from J, leaving 10 bases between them. This CDR3 has 12 residues. Based on the CDR3 plus reference TRBV7-9 and TRBJ2-7, the full variable domain is DTGVSQNPRHKITKRGQNVTFRCDPISEHNRLYWYRQTLGQGPEFLTYFQNEAQLEKSRLLSDRFSAERPKGSFSTLEIQRTEQGDSAMYLCASSTGRDEQYFGPGTRLTVT.

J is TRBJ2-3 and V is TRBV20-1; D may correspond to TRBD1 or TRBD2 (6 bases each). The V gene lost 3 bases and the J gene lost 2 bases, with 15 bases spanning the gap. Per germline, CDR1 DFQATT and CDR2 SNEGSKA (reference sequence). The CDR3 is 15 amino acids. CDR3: CSARTPGAVTDTQYF. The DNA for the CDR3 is TGCAGTGCTAGGACCCCGGGGGCCGTCACAGATACGCAGTATTTT.

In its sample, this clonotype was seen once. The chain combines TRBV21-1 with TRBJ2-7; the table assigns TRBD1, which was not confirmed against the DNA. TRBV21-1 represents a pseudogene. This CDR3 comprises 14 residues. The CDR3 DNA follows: TGTGCCAGCAGCATGGTGGGACACTCCTACGAGCAGTACTTC. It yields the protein CASSMVGHSYEQYF.

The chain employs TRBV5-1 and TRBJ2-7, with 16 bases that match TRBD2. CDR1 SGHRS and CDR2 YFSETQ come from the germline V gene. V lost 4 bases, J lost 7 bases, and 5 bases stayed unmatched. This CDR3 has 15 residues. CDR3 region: CASSPGTSGREEQYF. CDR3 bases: TGCGCCAGCAGCCCCGGGACTAGCGGGAGGGAGGAGCAGTACTTC.

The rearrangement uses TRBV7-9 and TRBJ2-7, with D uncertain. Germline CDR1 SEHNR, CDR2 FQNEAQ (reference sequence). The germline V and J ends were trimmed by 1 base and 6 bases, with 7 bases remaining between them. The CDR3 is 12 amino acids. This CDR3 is CASSLGSVEQYF. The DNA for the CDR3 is TGTGCCAGCAGCTTAGGGTCAGTCGAGCAGTACTTC.